A few counts support the clone carrying this T cell receptor (beta chain). V was clipped by 0 bases and J by 10 bases, with 15 bases between them. The germline V gene encodes CDR1 DFQATT and CDR2 SNEGSKA (reference sequence). The CDR3 runs 13 residues. Via MiXCR, TCRdb re-called the RT-PCR reads, giving one row per CDR3 protein. The sample carries 650,000 to 800,000 distinct CDR3 sequences, 14% recorded once. The chain is built from TRBV20-1 and TRBJ1-1; no reliable D call. This receptor was taken from a female donor in good health, serving as a healthy control. The source material was memory CD4+ T cells from blood. The CDR3 sequence: CSARDLQSRPAFF. CDR3 bases: TGCAGTGCTAGAGATCTTCAGTCCAGACCAGCTTTCTTT.